These 15 T cell receptor beta chains were all obtained from the same sample, sequenced in a study of cytomegalovirus exposure and HLA in healthy donors. In the PCR, 60 Vbeta and 13 Jbeta primers were used. Clones were read by immunoSEQ multiplex PCR, and TCRdb kept only the in-frame ones, dropping some. The data hold approximately 210,000 clones, with about 76% observed a single time. Material for sequencing was PBMCs. These receptors were taken from a woman in her forties or fifties in good health and CMV-seronegative.

This sequence joins TRBV29-1 and TRBJ2-3, with 9 bases matching TRBD2. Germline trimming cut 6 bases from V and 3 bases from J; bases unmatched to any gene: 10. In germline, CDR1 is SQVTM, CDR2 ANQGSEA. There are 15 residues in the CDR3. The CDR3: CSVSSVAGATDTQYF. DNA for the CDR3: TGCAGCGTGTCGAGTGTAGCGGGAGCAACAGATACGCAGTATTTT.

The gene calls are TRBV18 and TRBJ1-1, with a tentative D call TRBD1 (5 bases). The CDR3 is 12 amino acids. Germline V gene lookup returns CDR1 KGHSH and CDR2 LQKENI. V gave up 10 bases and J gave up 5 bases, with 14 bases separating them. The CDR3 bases are TGTGCCACCTCCGAGAGACAGACTGAAGCTTTCTTT. Its translation is CATSERQTEAFF.

This chain uses TRBV28 with TRBJ1-1; 8 bases are shared with TRBD1. J was trimmed by 4 bases and V by 2 bases; bases with no gene match: 6. CDR1 is MDHEN and CDR2 is SYDVKM in the germline V gene. This CDR3 region has 15 residues. In DNA form, the CDR3 reads TGTGCCAGCAGTTTAGCAGGGGGCTTGATCACTGAAGCTTTCTTT. It encodes CASSLAGGLITEAFF.

CDR3 residues: CATEGYTDTQYF. The DNA of the CDR3 is TGTGCCACCGAGGGTTACACAGATACGCAGTATTTT. J is TRBJ2-3 and V is TRBV18; TRBD2 is a possible D gene (5 bases). The germline V gene has CDR1 KGHSH and CDR2 LQKENI. V dropped 10 bases and J dropped 2 bases, with 10 bases sitting between them. This CDR3 has 12 residues.

J is TRBJ2-7 and V is TRBV29-1; 7 nucleotides align to TRBD1. Trimming cost V 4 bases and J 6 bases; bases outside gene matches: 12. This CDR3 spans 14 amino acids. Germline CDR1 SQVTM, CDR2 ANQGSEA. The CDR3 is CSVVDDRVGREQYF. In DNA, the CDR3 is TGCAGCGTTGTAGACGACAGGGTAGGGCGCGAGCAGTACTTC.

V is TRBV28 and J is TRBJ1-1; D possibly corresponds to TRBD1 (5 bases). The CDR3 contains 13 residues. Germline V gene lookup returns CDR1 MDHEN and CDR2 SYDVKM. The V gene lost 3 bases and the J gene lost 3 bases, with 8 bases spanning the gap. The DNA of the CDR3 is TGTGCCAGCAGTTTGGGGCAGGACACTGAAGCTTTCTTT. Protein: CASSLGQDTEAFF.

V usage is TRBV18 and J usage is TRBJ1-3; TRBD1 matches 7 bases. Per the germline V gene, CDR1 is KGHSH and CDR2 is LQKENI. Trimming at V came to 0 bases and at J to 3 bases, leaving 2 bases not matched to a gene. The CDR3 totals 15 residues. Here the CDR3 reads CASSPPGQYGNTIYF. The CDR3 bases are TGTGCCAGCTCACCACCGGGACAGTATGGAAACACCATATATTTT.

This rearrangement joins TRBV18 to TRBJ1-5; TRBD1 is a possible D gene (6 bases). The CDR3 runs to 15 residues. Per the germline V gene, CDR1 is KGHSH and CDR2 is LQKENI. With 4 bases removed from V and 7 bases from J, the gap between germline ends came to 17 bases. In DNA form, the CDR3 reads TGTGCCAGCTCACGAATAAGAACAGGGTTACAGCCCCAGCATTTT. Its protein is CASSRIRTGLQPQHF.

The chain joins TRBV6-1 to TRBJ1-3; tentative D call: TRBD1 (6 bases). The V end lost 4 bases, the J end lost 3 bases, and 19 bases lay between the germline ends. The V gene's germline CDR1 is MNHNS and CDR2 SASEGT. The CDR3 has 17 amino acids. CDR3: CASSGRGAGAYGNTIYF. The CDR3 coding sequence is TGTGCCAGCAGTGGCCGGGGGGCGGGGGCCTATGGAAACACCATATATTTT.

V gene TRBV9 combines with J gene TRBJ1-2, with TRBD1 identical over 9 bases. Per the germline V gene, CDR1 is SGDLS and CDR2 is YYNGEE. J gave up 0 bases and V 4 bases, and 7 bases lay outside the gene matches. The CDR3 consists of 16 residues. CDR3 sequence: CASSLGGQGANYGYTF. In DNA form, the CDR3 reads TGTGCCAGCAGCCTAGGGGGACAGGGCGCTAACTATGGCTACACCTTC.

This clone was counted once. The chain is built from TRBV7-2 and TRBJ2-7; 7 positions agree with TRBD1. The ends lost 4 bases at V and 1 base at J; junction bases unmatched: 7. The CDR3 has 15 residues. Looked up from germline, CDR1 is SGHTA and CDR2 is FQGNSA. CDR3 nucleotide sequence: TGTGCCAGCAGCTCTTCCGGGACAGCTTCCTACGAGCAGTACTTC. As protein: CASSSSGTASYEQYF. Full variable domain (rest looked up from reference TRBV7-2 and TRBJ2-7): GAGVSQSPSNKVTEKGKDVELRCDPISGHTALYWYRQSLGQGLEFLIYFQGNSAPDKSGLPSDRFSAERTGGSVSTLTIQRTQQEDSAVYLCASSSSGTASYEQYFGPGTRLTVT.

This chain connects TRBV28 to TRBJ1-5, with TRBD1 as a possible D gene (6 bases). CDR3 length: 15 amino acids. Deletions cut 3 bases from V and 2 bases from J, with 11 bases between. Looked up from germline, CDR1 is MDHEN and CDR2 is SYDVKM. This CDR3 is CASSFGGAGNQPQHF. CDR3 nucleotides: TGTGCCAGCAGTTTCGGGGGGGCTGGCAATCAGCCCCAGCATTTT.

The rearrangement joins TRBV6-5 to TRBJ1-1; D is ambiguous. The CDR3 is 12 residues long. Germline V gene sequence: CDR1 MNHEY, CDR2 SVGAGI. V was pared by 2 bases and J by 10 bases, with 11 bases between. CDR3 coding DNA: TGTGCCAGCAGTTACAATGGTGGGAGAGCTTTCTTT. Translating gives CASSYNGGRAFF.

V is TRBV28 and J is TRBJ1-5; a possible D gene is TRBD1 (5 bases). Germline V gene data show CDR1 as MDHEN and CDR2 as SYDVKM. Trimming took off 6 bases at V and 2 bases at J, with 14 bases between the two ends. CDR3 length: 15 amino acids. CDR3 coding DNA: TGTGCCAGCAGGTCCGGGGGGGAGGGCAATCAGCCCCAGCATTTT. Residues: CASRSGGEGNQPQHF.

The rearrangement links TRBV28 to TRBJ2-1; tentative D call: TRBD1 (7 bases). CDR3 size: 15 residues. Germline CDR1 reads MDHEN; CDR2 reads SYDVKM. Trimming pared 7 bases from V and 3 bases from J, leaving 16 bases between. CDR3 coding DNA: TGTGCCAGCACCCTACAGGGGACTTACTACAATGAGCAGTTCTTC. This sequence encodes CASTLQGTYYNEQFF.